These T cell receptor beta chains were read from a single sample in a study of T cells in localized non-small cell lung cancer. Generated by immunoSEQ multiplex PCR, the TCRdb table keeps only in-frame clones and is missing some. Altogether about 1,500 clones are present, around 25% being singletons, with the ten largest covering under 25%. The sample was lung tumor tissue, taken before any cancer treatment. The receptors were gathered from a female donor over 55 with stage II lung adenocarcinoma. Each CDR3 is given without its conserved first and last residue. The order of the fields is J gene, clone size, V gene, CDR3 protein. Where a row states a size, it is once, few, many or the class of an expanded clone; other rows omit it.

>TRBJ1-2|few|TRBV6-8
ASSFGQGVGYT
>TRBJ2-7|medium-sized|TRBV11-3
ASSSGQGFSYEQY
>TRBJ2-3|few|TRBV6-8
AISGVALSDTQY
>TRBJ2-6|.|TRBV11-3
ASSVDSGANVLT
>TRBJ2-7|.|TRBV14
ASSSPGQGKNEQY
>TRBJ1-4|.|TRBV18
ASSPGRAEKLF
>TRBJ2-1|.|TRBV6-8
ASKRTGGNEQF
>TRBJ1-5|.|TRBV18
ASSPLAENQPQH
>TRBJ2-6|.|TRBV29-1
SVADSGANVLT
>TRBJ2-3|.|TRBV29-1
SVEGRADYTDTQY
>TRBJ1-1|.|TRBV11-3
ASSLGTLNTEAF
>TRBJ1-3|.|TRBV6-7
ASSGGNTIY